This paragraph covers one TCR beta chain sequence. This sample stems from a study of blood T cell repertoires in COVID-19. Overall study context: Samples came from the United States, Italy and Spain, spanning acute and convalescent COVID-19.

The CDR3 extends over 13 amino acids. Germline V CDR1 and CDR2: SGHAT, FQNNGV. V lost 7 bases to trimming and J lost 5 bases; unmatched junction nucleotides: 6. Allocation to cohorts depended on clinical history reported by the participants. Original processing methods: Estimation of nucleated cell counts relied on the amplification of reference gene primers. Sequenced by immunoSEQ multiplex PCR; TCRdb stores in-frame clones only, minus some. V, J and clone size reflect that table, while D and trimming were determined from the DNA. The sample yields some 270,000 clones, just under 90% seen once. This chain connects TRBV11-2 to TRBJ2-5; TRBD2 aligns across 8 bases. The receptor's source is a woman aged 60-75 years who had recovered from COVID-19. Sequencing was done on a sample of PBMCs or T cells enriched from blood (not recorded which). CDR3 coding DNA: TGTGCCAGCAATAACGGGAGGGCCGAGACCCAGTACTTC. It is translated as CASNNGRAETQYF.